This entry describes one T cell receptor (beta chain). Its antigen target is currently unknown. No clone much larger than this one lies a single base away; base qualities are absent. The data originate from a study of circulating and synovial CD4+ cells in juvenile arthritis (dated by TCRdb to between 2014 and 2016). Regarding the research as a whole: Within each patient, the TCRbeta CDR3 repertoires of synovial CD4 T cells, bulk blood CD4 T cells and circulating HLA-DR+ CD4 T cells were compared. The goal of repertoire sequencing was to confirm that a circulating synovial-like CD4 T cell subset was enriched in synovial clonotypes. Overall study results and their limits: Circulating pathogenic-like lymphocytes clustered together with synovial T cells, and compared with bulk blood, the circulating pathogenic-like lymphocytes shared a substantially higher fraction of CDR3 sequences with synovium. No difference between circulating pathogenic-like lymphocytes and bulk blood T cells was detected by traditional Vbeta family usage analysis. Synovial and circulating pathogenic-like lymphocyte repertoires were less diverse than bulk blood CD4 repertoires, and some CPL samples were as oligoclonal as synovium. Since overlap with synovium went up as sequencing depth increased, the measured fractions of shared clonotypes likely underestimated the full repertoire overlap. Because CPL samples and bulk blood CD4 samples differed in T cell genome counts by at least an order of magnitude, sample-size effects were addressed.

Receptor amplification or capture employed the immunoSEQ multiplex PCR assay. TCRbeta CDR3 sequencing was performed as a commercial service by an external provider. The study's own analysis went as follows. The analyses used productive nucleotide sequences together with amino acid sequences obtained by in silico translation. Diversity was quantified by Renyi entropy over a range of alpha values, with sample size equalised by taking the median of 200 repeated subsamples. For clustering, the distance between each pair of repertoires was computed as one minus the Chao-modified Jaccard index, which corrected for under-sampling. Frequency-weighted overlap with synovial clonotypes was calculated across 200 sample sizes, using 200 draws without replacement for each, and the value reported was the one at the size of the smaller sample. Entries here come from immuneACCESS through TCRdb and include only in-frame sequences with V and J called. Some clones fail to appear in such tables; in the studies checked, an unresolved V gene covers under half of the shortfall, and the cause of the remainder is unknown. V and J calls and clone size follow that table, whereas D and trimming were derived from the DNA. The sample records 30,000 to 40,000 clones, about 95% of which are singletons. The ten largest clonotypes hold roughly 0.7% of the sample.

The sequenced samples came from patients who had active juvenile idiopathic arthritis. Cells were sorted immediately after thawing, with dead cells excluded using Live/Dead Fixable Near-IR Stain. After removal of 3 bases from V and 4 bases from J, the junction retains 8 bases not matched to a gene. CDR1 SGHTA and CDR2 FQGTGA were looked up in the germline V gene. The CDR3 has 16 amino acids, counting the end cysteine and phenylalanine. Just the 48-base CDR3 DNA is kept, in frame starting at base 1. The sequenced material came from CD4+ T cells from blood. This sequence originates from a human donor with juvenile idiopathic arthritis. In this chain, TRBV7-3 is recombined with TRBJ2-3, and TRBD1 matches 9 of the central bases. The CDR3 loop reads CASSLRPGQGADTQYF. The DNA sequence is TGTGCCAGCAGCTTGAGACCGGGACAGGGAGCAGATACGCAGTATTTT.